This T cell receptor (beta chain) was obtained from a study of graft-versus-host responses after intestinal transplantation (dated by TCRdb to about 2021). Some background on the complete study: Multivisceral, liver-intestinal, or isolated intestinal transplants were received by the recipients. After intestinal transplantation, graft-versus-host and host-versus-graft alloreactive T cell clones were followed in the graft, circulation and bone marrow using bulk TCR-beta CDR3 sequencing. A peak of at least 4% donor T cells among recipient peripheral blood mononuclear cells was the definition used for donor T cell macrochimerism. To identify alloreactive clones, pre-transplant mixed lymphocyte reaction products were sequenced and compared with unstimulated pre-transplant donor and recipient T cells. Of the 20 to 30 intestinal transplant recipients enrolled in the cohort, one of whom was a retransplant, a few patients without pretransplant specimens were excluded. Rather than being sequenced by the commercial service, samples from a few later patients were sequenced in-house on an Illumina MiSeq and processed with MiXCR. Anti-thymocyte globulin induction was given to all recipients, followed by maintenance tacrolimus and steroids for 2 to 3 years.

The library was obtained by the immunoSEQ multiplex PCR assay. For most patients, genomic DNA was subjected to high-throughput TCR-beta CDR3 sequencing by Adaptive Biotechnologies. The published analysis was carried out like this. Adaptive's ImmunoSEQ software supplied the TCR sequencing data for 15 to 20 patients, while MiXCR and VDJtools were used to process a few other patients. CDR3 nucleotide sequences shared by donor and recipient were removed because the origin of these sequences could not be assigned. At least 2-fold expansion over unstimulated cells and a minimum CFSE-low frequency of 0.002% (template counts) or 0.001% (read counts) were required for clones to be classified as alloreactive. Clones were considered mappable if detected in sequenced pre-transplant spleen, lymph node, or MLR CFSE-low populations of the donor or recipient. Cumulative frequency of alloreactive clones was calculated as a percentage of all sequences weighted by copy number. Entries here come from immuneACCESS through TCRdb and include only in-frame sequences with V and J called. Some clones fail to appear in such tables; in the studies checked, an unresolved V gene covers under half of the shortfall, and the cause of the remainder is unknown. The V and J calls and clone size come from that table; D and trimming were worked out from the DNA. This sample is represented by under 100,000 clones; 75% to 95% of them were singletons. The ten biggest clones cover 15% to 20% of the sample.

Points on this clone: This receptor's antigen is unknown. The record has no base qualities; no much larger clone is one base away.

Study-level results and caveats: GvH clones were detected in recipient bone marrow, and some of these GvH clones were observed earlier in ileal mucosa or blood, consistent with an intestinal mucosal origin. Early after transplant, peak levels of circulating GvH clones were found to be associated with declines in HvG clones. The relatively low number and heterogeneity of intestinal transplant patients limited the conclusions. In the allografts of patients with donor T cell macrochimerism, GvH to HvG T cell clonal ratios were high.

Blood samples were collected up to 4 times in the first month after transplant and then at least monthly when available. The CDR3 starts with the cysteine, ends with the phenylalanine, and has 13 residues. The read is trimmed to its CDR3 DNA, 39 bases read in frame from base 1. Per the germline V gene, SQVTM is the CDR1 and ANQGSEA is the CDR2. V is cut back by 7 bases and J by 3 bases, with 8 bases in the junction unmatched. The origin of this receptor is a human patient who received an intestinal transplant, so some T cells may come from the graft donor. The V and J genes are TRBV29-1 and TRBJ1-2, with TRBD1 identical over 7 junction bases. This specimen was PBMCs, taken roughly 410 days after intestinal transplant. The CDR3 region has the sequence CSALQGTDYGYTF. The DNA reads TGCAGCGCTCTACAGGGGACGGACTATGGCTACACCTTC.